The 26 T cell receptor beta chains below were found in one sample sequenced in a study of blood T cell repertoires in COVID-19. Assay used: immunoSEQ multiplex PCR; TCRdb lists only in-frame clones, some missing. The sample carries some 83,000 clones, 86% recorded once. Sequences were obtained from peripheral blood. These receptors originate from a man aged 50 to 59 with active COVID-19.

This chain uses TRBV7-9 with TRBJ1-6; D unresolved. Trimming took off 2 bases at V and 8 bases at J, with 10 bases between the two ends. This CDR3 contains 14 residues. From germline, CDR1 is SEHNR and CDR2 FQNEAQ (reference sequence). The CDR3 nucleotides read TGTGCCAGCAGCTTATCTCCCCTTGATTCACCCCTCCACTTT. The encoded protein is CASSLSPLDSPLHF.

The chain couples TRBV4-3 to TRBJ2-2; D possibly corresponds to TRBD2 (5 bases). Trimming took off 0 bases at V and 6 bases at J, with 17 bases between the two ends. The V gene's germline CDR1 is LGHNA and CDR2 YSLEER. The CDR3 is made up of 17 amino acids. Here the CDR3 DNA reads TGCGCCAGCAGCCAAGATCCCGGTCTAGCTGAATCCGGGGAGCTGTTTTTT. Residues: CASSQDPGLAESGELFF.

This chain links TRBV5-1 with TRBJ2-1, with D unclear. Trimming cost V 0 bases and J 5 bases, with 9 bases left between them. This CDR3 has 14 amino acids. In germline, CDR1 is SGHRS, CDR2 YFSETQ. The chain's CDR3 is CASSLAQENNEQFF. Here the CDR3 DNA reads TGCGCCAGCAGCTTGGCGCAGGAAAACAATGAGCAGTTCTTC. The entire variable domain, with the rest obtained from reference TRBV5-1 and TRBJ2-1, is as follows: KAGVTQTPRYLIKTRGQQVTLSCSPISGHRSVSWYQQTPGQGLQFLFEYFSETQRNKGNFPGRFSGRQFSNSRSEMNVSTLELGDSALYLCASSLAQENNEQFFGPGTRLTVL.

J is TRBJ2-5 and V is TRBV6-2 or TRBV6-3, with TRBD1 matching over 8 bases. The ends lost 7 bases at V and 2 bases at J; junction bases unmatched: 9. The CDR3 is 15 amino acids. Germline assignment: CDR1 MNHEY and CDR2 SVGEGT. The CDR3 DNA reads TGTGCCAGCACCCCTTACCGGACAGGGCAAGAGACCCAGTACTTC. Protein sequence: CASTPYRTGQETQYF.

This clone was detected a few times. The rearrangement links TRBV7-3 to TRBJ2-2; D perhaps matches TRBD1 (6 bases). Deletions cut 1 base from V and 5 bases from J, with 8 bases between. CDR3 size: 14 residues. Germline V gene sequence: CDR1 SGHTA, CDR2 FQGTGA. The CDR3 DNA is TGTGCCAGCAGCTTAAGGGGGCGTACCGGGGAGCTGTTTTTT. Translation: CASSLRGRTGELFF.

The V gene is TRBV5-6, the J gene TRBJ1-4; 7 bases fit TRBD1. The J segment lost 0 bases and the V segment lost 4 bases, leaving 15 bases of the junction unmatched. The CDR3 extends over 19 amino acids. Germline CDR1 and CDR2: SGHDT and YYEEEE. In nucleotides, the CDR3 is TGTGCCAGCAGCCCAGCTGGACAGGACCCGCTTGCAACTAATGAAAAACTGTTTTTT. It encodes CASSPAGQDPLATNEKLFF.

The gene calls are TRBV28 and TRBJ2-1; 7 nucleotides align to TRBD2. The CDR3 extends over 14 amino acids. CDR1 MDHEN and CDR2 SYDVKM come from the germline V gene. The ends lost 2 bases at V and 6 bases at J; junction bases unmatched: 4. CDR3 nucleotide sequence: TGTGCCAGCAGTTTACCGCGGGGGAGCAATGAGCAGTTCTTC. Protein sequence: CASSLPRGSNEQFF.

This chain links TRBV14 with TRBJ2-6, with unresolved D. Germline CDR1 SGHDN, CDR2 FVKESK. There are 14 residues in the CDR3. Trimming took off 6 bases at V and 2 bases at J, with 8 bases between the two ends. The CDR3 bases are TGTGCCAGCAGTCAGACAACTGGGGCCAACGTCCTGACTTTC. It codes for CASSQTTGANVLTF.

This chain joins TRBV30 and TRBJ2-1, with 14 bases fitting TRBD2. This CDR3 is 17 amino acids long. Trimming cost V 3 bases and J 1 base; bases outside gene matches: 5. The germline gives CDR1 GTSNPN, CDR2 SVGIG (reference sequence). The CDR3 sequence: CAWRGTSGRPSYNEQFF. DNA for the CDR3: TGTGCCTGGAGGGGGACTAGCGGGAGACCTTCCTACAATGAGCAGTTCTTC.

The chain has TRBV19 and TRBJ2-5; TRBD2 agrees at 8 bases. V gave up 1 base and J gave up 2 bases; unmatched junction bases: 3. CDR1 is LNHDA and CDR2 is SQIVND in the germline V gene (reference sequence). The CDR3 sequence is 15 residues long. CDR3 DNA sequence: TGTGCCAGTAGTATAGGGGTAGCGGGGCAAGAGACCCAGTACTTC. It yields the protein CASSIGVAGQETQYF.

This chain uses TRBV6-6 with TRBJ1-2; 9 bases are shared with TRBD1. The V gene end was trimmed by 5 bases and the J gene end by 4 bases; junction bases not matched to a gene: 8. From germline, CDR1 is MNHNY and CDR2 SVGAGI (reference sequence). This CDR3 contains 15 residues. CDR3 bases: TGTGCCAGCAGTCCCGGCGGGACAGGGCTCTATGGCTACACCTTC. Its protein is CASSPGGTGLYGYTF.

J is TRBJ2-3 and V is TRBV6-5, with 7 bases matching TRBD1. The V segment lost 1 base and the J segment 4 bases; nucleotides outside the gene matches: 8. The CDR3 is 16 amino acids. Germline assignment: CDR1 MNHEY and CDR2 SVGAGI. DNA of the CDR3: TGTGCCAGCAGTTACTTTGCTGGACAGGTGTCAGATACGCAGTATTTT. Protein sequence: CASSYFAGQVSDTQYF.

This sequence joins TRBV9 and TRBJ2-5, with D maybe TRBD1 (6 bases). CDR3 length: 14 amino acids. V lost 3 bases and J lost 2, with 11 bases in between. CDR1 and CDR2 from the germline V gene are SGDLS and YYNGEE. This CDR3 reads CASSGRTVQETQYF. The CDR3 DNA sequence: TGTGCCAGCAGCGGACGGACAGTTCAAGAGACCCAGTACTTC.

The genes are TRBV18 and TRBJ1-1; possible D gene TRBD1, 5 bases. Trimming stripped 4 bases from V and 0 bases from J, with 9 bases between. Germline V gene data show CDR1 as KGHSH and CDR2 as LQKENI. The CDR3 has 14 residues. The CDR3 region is CASSLGGLNTEAFF. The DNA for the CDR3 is TGTGCCAGCTCACTGGGGGGATTGAACACTGAAGCTTTCTTT.

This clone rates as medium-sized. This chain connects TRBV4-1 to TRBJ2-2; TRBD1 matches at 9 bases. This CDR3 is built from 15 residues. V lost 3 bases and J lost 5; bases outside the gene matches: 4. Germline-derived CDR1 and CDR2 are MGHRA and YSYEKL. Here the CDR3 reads CASSQGQGWTGELFF. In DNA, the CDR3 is TGCGCCAGCAGCCAGGGACAGGGTTGGACCGGGGAGCTGTTTTTT.

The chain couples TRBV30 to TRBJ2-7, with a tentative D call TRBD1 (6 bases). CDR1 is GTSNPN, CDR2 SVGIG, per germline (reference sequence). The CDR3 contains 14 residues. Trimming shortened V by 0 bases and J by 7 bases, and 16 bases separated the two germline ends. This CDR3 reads CAWSVQLGASEQYF. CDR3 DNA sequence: TGTGCCTGGAGTGTACAACTGGGGGCGTCGGAGCAGTACTTC. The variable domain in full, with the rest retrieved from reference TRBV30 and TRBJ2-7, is SQTIHQWPATLVQPVGSPLSLECTVEGTSNPNLYWYRQAAGRGLQLLFYSVGIGQISSEVPQNLSASRPQDRQFILSSKKLLLSDSGFYLCAWSVQLGASEQYFGPGTRLTVT.

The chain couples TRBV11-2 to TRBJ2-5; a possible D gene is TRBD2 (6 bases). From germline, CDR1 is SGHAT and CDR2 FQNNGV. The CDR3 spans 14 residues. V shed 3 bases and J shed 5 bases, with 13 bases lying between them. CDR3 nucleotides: TGTGCCAGCAGCTTTGGGGAGGTCGGGGAGACCCAGTACTTC. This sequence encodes CASSFGEVGETQYF.

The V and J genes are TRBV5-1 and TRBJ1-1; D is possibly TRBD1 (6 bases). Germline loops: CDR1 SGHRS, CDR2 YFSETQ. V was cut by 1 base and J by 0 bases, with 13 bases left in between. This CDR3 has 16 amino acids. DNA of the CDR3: TGCGCCAGCAGCTTGATGACAGGTTTCATGAACACTGAAGCTTTCTTT. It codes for CASSLMTGFMNTEAFF.

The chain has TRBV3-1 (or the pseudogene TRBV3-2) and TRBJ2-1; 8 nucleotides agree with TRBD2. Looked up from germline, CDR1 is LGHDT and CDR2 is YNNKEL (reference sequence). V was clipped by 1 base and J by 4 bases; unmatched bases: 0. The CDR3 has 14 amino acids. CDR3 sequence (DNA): TGTGCCAGCAGCCAAGCGGGGGGGTACAATGAGCAGTTCTTC. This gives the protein CASSQAGGYNEQFF.

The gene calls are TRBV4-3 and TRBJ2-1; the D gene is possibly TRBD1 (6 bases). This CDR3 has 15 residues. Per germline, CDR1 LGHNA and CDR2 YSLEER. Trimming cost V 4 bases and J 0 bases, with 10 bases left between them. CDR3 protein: CASSRQQGSYNEQFF. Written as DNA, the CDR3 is TGCGCCAGCAGCCGTCAACAGGGCTCCTACAATGAGCAGTTCTTC.

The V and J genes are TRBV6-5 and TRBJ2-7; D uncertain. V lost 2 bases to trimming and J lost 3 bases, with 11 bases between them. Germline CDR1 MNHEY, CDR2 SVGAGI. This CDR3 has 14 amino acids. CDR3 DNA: TGTGCCAGCAGTTACGGGCAGGCAGTCTACGAGCAGTACTTC. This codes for CASSYGQAVYEQYF.

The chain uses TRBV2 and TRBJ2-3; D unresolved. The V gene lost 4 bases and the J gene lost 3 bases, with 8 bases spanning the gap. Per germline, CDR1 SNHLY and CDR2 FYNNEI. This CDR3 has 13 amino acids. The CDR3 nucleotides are TGTGCCAGCAGTGTCCTTCAGACAGATACGCAGTATTTT. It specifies CASSVLQTDTQYF.

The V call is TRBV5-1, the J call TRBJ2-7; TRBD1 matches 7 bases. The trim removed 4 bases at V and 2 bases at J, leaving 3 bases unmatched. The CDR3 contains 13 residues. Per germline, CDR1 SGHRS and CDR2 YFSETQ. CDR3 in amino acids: CASSVGTAYEQYF. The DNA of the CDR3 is TGCGCCAGCAGCGTAGGGACAGCCTACGAGCAGTACTTC.

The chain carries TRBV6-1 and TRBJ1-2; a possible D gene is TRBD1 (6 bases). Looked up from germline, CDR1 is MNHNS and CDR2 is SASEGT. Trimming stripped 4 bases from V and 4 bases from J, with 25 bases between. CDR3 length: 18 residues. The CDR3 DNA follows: TGTGCCAGCAGTGCCTCAGGGGTGGAACGGGGCCGAGTCTATGGCTACACCTTC. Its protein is CASSASGVERGRVYGYTF.

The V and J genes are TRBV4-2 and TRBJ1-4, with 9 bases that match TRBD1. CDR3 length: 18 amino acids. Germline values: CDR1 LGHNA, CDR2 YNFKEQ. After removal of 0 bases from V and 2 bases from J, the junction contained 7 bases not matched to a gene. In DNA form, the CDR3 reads TGTGCCAGCAGCCAAGAGCCGGGACAGGGTTACACTAATGAAAAACTGTTTTTT. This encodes CASSQEPGQGYTNEKLFF.

CDR3 nucleotide sequence: TGTGCCAGCAGCTTTGGGGGGATGGATCAGCCCCAGCATTTT. Translation: CASSFGGMDQPQHF. V and J are TRBV7-2 and TRBJ1-5; D is possibly TRBD1 (5 bases). The germline V gene has CDR1 SGHTA and CDR2 FQGNSA. The CDR3 consists of 14 residues. V lost 3 bases, J lost 5 bases, and 11 bases lay in between. Combining the CDR3 with reference TRBV7-2 and TRBJ1-5 gives the whole variable domain GAGVSQSPSNKVTEKGKDVELRCDPISGHTALYWYRQSLGQGLEFLIYFQGNSAPDKSGLPSDRFSAERTGGSVSTLTIQRTQQEDSAVYLCASSFGGMDQPQHFGDGTRLSIL.